These T cell receptor beta chains were read from a single sample in a study of CD8+CD57+ T cells in acquired aplastic anemia. TCRdb analysed the reads with MiXCR anew, one entry per CDR3 protein. Among a few hundred thousand distinct CDR3 sequences, roughly 33% were seen once, and the ten largest hold 0.95% to 1.2%. Sequenced sample: sorted CD4+, CD8+, or CD8+CD57+ T cells (not recorded which) from PBMCs. All receptors come from a human donor in good health, serving as a control. The CDR3 runs from the conserved cysteine through the conserved F or W.

v_call: TRBV2
j_call: TRBJ1-2
cdr3_aa: CAGSEGYSYGYTF

v_call: TRBV2
j_call: TRBJ2-1
cdr3_aa: CARGDYNEQFF

v_call: TRBV28
j_call: TRBJ2-3
cdr3_aa: CASSFRGRSRGTDTQYF

v_call: TRBV7-9
j_call: TRBJ1-2
cdr3_aa: CASSLFTEQKSF

v_call: TRBV12-3/TRBV12-4
j_call: TRBJ2-3
cdr3_aa: CASSPGTSAYTDTQYF

v_call: TRBV10-3
j_call: TRBJ2-1
cdr3_aa: CAISSIALTYNEQFF

v_call: TRBV5-5
j_call: TRBJ1-2
cdr3_aa: CASSPRTWYGYTF

v_call: TRBV6-1
j_call: TRBJ2-7
cdr3_aa: CASSESGAYYEQYF

v_call: TRBV20-1
j_call: TRBJ1-2
cdr3_aa: CSTSKNTDYTF

v_call: TRBV29-1
j_call: TRBJ1-1
cdr3_aa: CSVETLLNTEAFF

v_call: TRBV10-3
j_call: TRBJ1-6
cdr3_aa: CAISDRGDSPLHF

v_call: TRBV5-1
j_call: TRBJ1-1
cdr3_aa: CASSFQGFDTEAFF

v_call: TRBV20-1
j_call: TRBJ2-5
cdr3_aa: CSAEERGWYQETQYF

v_call: TRBV27
j_call: TRBJ2-1
cdr3_aa: CASSLLSRSIYNEQFF

v_call: TRBV12-3/TRBV12-4
j_call: TRBJ1-2
cdr3_aa: CASSLERYGYTF

v_call: TRBV7-2
j_call: TRBJ1-5
cdr3_aa: CASSQGQKNQPQHF

v_call: TRBV11-3
j_call: TRBJ2-7
cdr3_aa: CASSTGLAGGHEQYF

v_call: TRBV15
j_call: TRBJ1-2
cdr3_aa: CATSRDFNGLIARQGTSEGYTF

v_call: TRBV3-1
j_call: TRBJ1-2
cdr3_aa: CASSQRGTIGVTF

v_call: TRBV4-1
j_call: TRBJ2-7
cdr3_aa: CASSQLGSYEQYF

v_call: TRBV6-5
j_call: TRBJ1-3
cdr3_aa: CASSYSLADPGNTIYF

v_call: TRBV5-1
j_call: TRBJ2-3
cdr3_aa: CASNKGLADTDTQYF

v_call: TRBV7-8
j_call: TRBJ1-2
cdr3_aa: CASSLGGDYGYTF

v_call: TRBV7-2
j_call: TRBJ1-6
cdr3_aa: CASSTTGGLSGSLHF

v_call: TRBV19
j_call: TRBJ2-7
cdr3_aa: CASSIDGQGPYEQYF

v_call: TRBV9
j_call: TRBJ1-1
cdr3_aa: CASSQTGQSNTEAFF

v_call: TRBV5-1
j_call: TRBJ1-1
cdr3_aa: CASSLNYGETEAFF

v_call: TRBV9
j_call: TRBJ2-1
cdr3_aa: CASSVGVGLHGNEQFF

v_call: TRBV11-2
j_call: TRBJ2-7
cdr3_aa: CASSLELAAYEQYF

v_call: TRBV19
j_call: TRBJ2-6
cdr3_aa: CASSVNRHSGANVLTF

v_call: TRBV7-6
j_call: TRBJ2-1
cdr3_aa: CASSPASVNEQFF

v_call: TRBV7-9
j_call: TRBJ1-1
cdr3_aa: CASSLGQGATEAFF

v_call: TRBV7-8
j_call: TRBJ2-7
cdr3_aa: CASSPRNGHNPYEQYF

v_call: TRBV12-3/TRBV12-4
j_call: TRBJ2-7
cdr3_aa: CASSQGLGLYEQYF

v_call: TRBV6-1
j_call: TRBJ2-1
cdr3_aa: CASSVERESLGEQFF

v_call: TRBV30
j_call: TRBJ1-1
cdr3_aa: CAWRRDRLYTEAFF

v_call: TRBV20-1
j_call: TRBJ2-3
cdr3_aa: CSASSGGGDTQYF

v_call: TRBV5-1
j_call: TRBJ2-2
cdr3_aa: CASSLGIRTGELFF

v_call: TRBV12-3/TRBV12-4
j_call: TRBJ1-6
cdr3_aa: CASSLVAGFNSPLHF

v_call: TRBV7-2
j_call: TRBJ2-2
cdr3_aa: CASSSGSTGELFF

v_call: TRBV19
j_call: TRBJ1-5
cdr3_aa: CASTIGGQPQHF

v_call: TRBV11-2
j_call: TRBJ2-1
cdr3_aa: CASSAGVGRGGSNEQFF

v_call: TRBV12-5
j_call: TRBJ2-7
cdr3_aa: CAGGLVLNTINYEQYF

v_call: TRBV6-5
j_call: TRBJ1-1
cdr3_aa: CASSYSRTLITEAFF

v_call: TRBV7-9
j_call: TRBJ1-1
cdr3_aa: CASSFSRDTEAFF